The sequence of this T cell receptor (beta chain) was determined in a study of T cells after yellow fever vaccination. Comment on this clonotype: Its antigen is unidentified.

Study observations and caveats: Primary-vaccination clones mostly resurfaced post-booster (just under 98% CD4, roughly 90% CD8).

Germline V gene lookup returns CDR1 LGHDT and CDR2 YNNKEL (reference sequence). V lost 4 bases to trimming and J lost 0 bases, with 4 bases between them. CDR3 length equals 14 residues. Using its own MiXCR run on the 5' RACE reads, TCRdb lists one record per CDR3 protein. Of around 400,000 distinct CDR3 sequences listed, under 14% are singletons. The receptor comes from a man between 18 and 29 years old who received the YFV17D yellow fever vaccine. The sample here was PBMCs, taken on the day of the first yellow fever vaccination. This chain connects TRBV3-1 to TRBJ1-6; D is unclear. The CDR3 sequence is CASSRVSYNSPLHF. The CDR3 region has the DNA TGTGCCAGCAGCCGGGTCTCCTATAATTCACCCCTCCACTTT.